The text below deals with one TCR beta chain. Breast cancer patients provided tissue from their axillary draining lymph nodes. The data were taken from a study of breast tumors, draining lymph nodes, adjacent tissues. One entry per CDR3 protein results from TCRdb running MiXCR on the multiplex PCR reads. The table lists fewer than 200,000 distinct CDR3 sequences, 33% of them singletons. This CDR3 has 15 residues. The germline gives CDR1 MNHNY, CDR2 SVGAGI (reference sequence). Losses at the gene ends were 6 bases for V and 4 bases for J; bases not matched to a gene: 4. This receptor was taken from a female donor with breast cancer. Some clones in this sample may be carry-over from other donors' samples. The genes are TRBV6-6 and TRBJ2-1; TRBD2 matches 12 bases. Material: axillary lymph node tissue. The CDR3 DNA is TGTGCCAGCAGGACTAGCGGGGGCCCTTACAATGAGCAGTTCTTC. Translated: CASRTSGGPYNEQFF.